A single sample is the source of the 5 T cell receptor beta chains below, sequenced in a study of sequential checkpoint blockade in melanoma. Repertoires were generated with immunoSEQ multiplex PCR, while TCRdb's copy carries only in-frame clones and drops some. This table has approximately 3,000 clones, under 20% appearing once. As to treatment: randomized to nivolumab then ipilimumab (arm A) or the reverse (arm B). Sequences were derived from tumor tissue (inferred from file names), sampled from a patient given nivolumab and ipilimumab in sequence. These receptors were taken from a human donor with melanoma.

This clone is labeled medium-sized. The J gene is TRBJ2-5, the V gene TRBV11-3; D might be TRBD2 (5 bases). Germline V gene data show CDR1 as SGHNT and CDR2 as YENEEA. The CDR3 has 14 amino acids. V was cut by 3 bases and J by 5 bases, with 13 bases left in between. CDR3 sequence: CASSFSRETETQYF. The CDR3 DNA follows: TGTGCCAGCAGCTTTAGCCGGGAAACGGAGACCCAGTACTTC.

The CDR3 spells CASSSLGGNSPLHF. The CDR3, as DNA: TGTGCCAGTAGTAGCCTCGGGGGTAATTCACCCCTCCACTTT. The V and J genes are TRBV19 and TRBJ1-6; possibly TRBD1 for D (5 bases). Germline-derived CDR1 and CDR2 are LNHDA and SQIVND (reference sequence). V was cut by 4 bases and J by 6 bases, with 10 bases left in between. The CDR3 has 14 residues.

This clone was recorded a few times. V and J are TRBV28 and TRBJ1-3, with D hard to call. Germline V CDR1 and CDR2: MDHEN, SYDVKM. Between the trimmed V and J ends, which lost 6 bases and 6 bases, there was a span of 21 bases. This CDR3 has 16 residues. The DNA of the CDR3 is TGTGCCAGCAGCTCACCGACCCTCGGCGTTGCAAACACCATATATTTT. This encodes CASSSPTLGVANTIYF.

By frequency in the sample, this clone is medium-sized. The chain has TRBV9 and TRBJ2-7; 9 bases are a match to TRBD1. This CDR3 spans 13 amino acids. Trimming cost V 3 bases and J 2 bases; bases outside gene matches: 0. CDR1 is SGDLS and CDR2 is YYNGEE in the germline V gene. CDR3 coding DNA: TGTGCCAGCAGCGGACAGGGGGCCTACGAGCAGTACTTC. Protein sequence: CASSGQGAYEQYF.

The table lists this clone with a few counts. J is TRBJ2-5 and V is TRBV12-2; TRBD1, as called in the table, went unchecked against the DNA. TRBV12-2 is an annotated pseudogene. CDR3 size: 18 residues. CDR3 sequence reads: CATEDRDKVAGREETQYF. The CDR3, as DNA: TGTGCCACCGAGGACAGGGATAAGGTCGCAGGCCGGGAAGAGACCCAGTACTTC.